These T cell receptor beta chains were read from a single sample in a study of OX40 agonist ivuxolimab in advanced cancers. The protocol was immunoSEQ multiplex PCR, while the TCRdb copy is restricted to in-frame clones and leaves out a portion. Among about 54,000 clones listed, 84% were seen once. The sample in question was CD4+ or CD8+ T cells sorted from blood, obtained in a trial of the OX40 agonist ivuxolimab. The origin of the receptors is an adult with an advanced solid tumor such as melanoma, head and neck, liver or kidney cancer. Each CDR3 is given with its conserved first and last residue. D genes are given only for firm matches. Size tells how often a clone was seen (once, few, many) or the class of an expanded clone, and some rows leave it out.

v_gene	abundance	d_gene	j_gene	CDR3aa	CDR3nt
TRBV11-2	.	TRBD1	TRBJ2-7	CASSAQGANYEQYF	TGTGCCAGCAGCGCGCAGGGGGCGAACTACGAGCAGTACTTC
TRBV9	.	.	TRBJ2-3	CASAYDEGYTDTQYF	TGTGCCTCAGCGTACGATGAGGGTTACACAGATACGCAGTATTTT
TRBV12-5	.	.	TRBJ2-3	CASGVGDTQYF	TGTGCTAGTGGTGTTGGAGATACGCAGTATTTT
TRBV19	few	TRBD1	TRBJ2-4	CASSPRDRVRLAKNIQYF	TGTGCCAGTAGTCCACGGGACAGGGTGAGATTAGCCAAAAACATTCAGTACTTC
TRBV7-3	.	TRBD1	TRBJ1-1	CASSFSPGQGPNTEAFF	TGTGCCAGCAGCTTCTCACCGGGACAGGGCCCGAACACTGAAGCTTTCTTT
TRBV6-5	.	.	TRBJ1-2	CASSYSSPAHGYTF	TGTGCCAGCAGTTACTCGTCCCCAGCCCATGGCTACACCTTC
TRBV4-3	.	.	TRBJ2-2	CASSQDVARNTGELFF	TGCGCCAGCAGCCAAGATGTGGCCAGAAACACCGGGGAGCTGTTTTTT
TRBV7-9	.	TRBD2	TRBJ2-3	CASSPTSGASTDTQYF	TGTGCCAGCAGTCCAACTAGCGGGGCTTCGACAGATACGCAGTATTTT
TRBV6-1	.	.	TRBJ1-5	CASSGASNQPQHF	TGTGCCAGCAGCGGGGCTAGCAATCAGCCCCAGCATTTT
TRBV9	.	.	TRBJ2-1	CASSVSVNAYNEQFF	TGTGCCAGCAGCGTATCTGTCAATGCCTACAATGAGCAGTTCTTC
TRBV6-6	.	.	TRBJ2-1	CASSSSLGKQFF	TGTGCCAGCAGTTCTTCCCTCGGGAAGCAGTTCTTC
TRBV5-1	.	TRBD2	TRBJ2-5	CASSSGLAGEKAAQETQYF	TGCGCCAGCAGCTCGGGACTAGCGGGAGAGAAGGCGGCCCAAGAGACCCAGTACTTC
TRBV5-1	.	TRBD1	TRBJ2-6	CASSLGDRDSGANVLTF	TGCGCCAGCAGCTTGGGAGACAGGGATTCTGGGGCCAACGTCCTGACTTTC
TRBV7-2	.	.	TRBJ1-1	CASSLEVSREAFF	TGTGCCAGCAGCTTAGAAGTCAGCAGGGAAGCTTTCTTT
TRBV5-3	.	.	TRBJ2-3	CASSFAREADTQYF	TGTGCCAGCAGCTTCGCTAGGGAAGCAGATACGCAGTATTTT
TRBV5-1	.	TRBD2	TRBJ2-6	CASSLATRGGREDGGANVLTF	TGCGCCAGCAGCTTGGCCACTCGGGGAGGACGGGAGGACGGAGGGGCCAACGTCCTGACTTTC
TRBV5-1	.	.	TRBJ2-7	CASSFDTAYEQYF	TGCGCCAGCAGCTTCGATACAGCCTACGAGCAGTACTTC
TRBV29-1	.	.	TRBJ1-5	CSVLDSNQPQHF	TGCAGCGTATTGGATAGCAATCAGCCCCAGCATTTT
TRBV18	.	TRBD1	TRBJ2-1	CASSPQQGVFNEQFF	TGTGCCAGCTCACCACAGCAGGGGGTGTTCAATGAGCAGTTCTTC
TRBV11-2	few	.	TRBJ1-1	CASSLERQKAFF	TGTGCCAGCAGCCTTGAAAGACAGAAAGCTTTCTTT
TRBV14	.	TRBD2	TRBJ2-7	CASSRRGLAGFYEQYF	TGTGCCAGCAGCCGCCGGGGACTAGCGGGATTCTACGAGCAGTACTTC
TRBV19	.	TRBD1	TRBJ2-4	CASSIGTGWGNIQYF	TGTGCCAGTAGTATCGGGACAGGTTGGGGGAACATTCAGTACTTC